Below, 27 T cell receptor beta chains from the same sample are listed, as sequenced in a study of cytomegalovirus exposure and HLA in healthy donors. Both 60 Vbeta primers and 13 Jbeta primers went into the PCR. Clones were sequenced by immunoSEQ multiplex PCR, and TCRdb holds only the in-frame ones, with some missing. Of 85,000 to 90,000 clones in the sample, 79% were seen once. Source material: PBMCs. These receptors were taken from a man aged 30-40 years in good health and CMV-seronegative.

This clone was found a few times. The genes are TRBV4-1 and TRBJ2-7; the D gene is possibly TRBD1 (5 bases). This CDR3 is built from 16 residues. In germline, CDR1 is MGHRA, CDR2 YSYEKL. V lost 3 bases and J 0 bases, leaving 15 bases between the germline ends. CDR3 in DNA: TGCGCCAGCAGCCAGGCGGACATGCTAACCTCCTACGAGCAGTACTTC. This encodes CASSQADMLTSYEQYF.

J is TRBJ1-2 and V is TRBV30, with a possible D match to TRBD1 (6 bases). Germline CDR1 and CDR2: GTSNPN and SVGIG (reference sequence). V was trimmed by 3 bases and J by 3 bases, leaving 8 bases between them. This CDR3 contains 12 residues. The CDR3 loop is CAWSAGDYGYTF. Here the CDR3 DNA reads TGTGCCTGGAGCGCAGGGGACTATGGCTACACCTTC.

The chain carries TRBV7-3 and TRBJ1-2, with a tentative D call TRBD1 (6 bases). CDR1 SGHTA and CDR2 FQGTGA come from the germline V gene. The CDR3 loop spans 14 amino acids. V was pared by 4 bases and J by 4 bases, with 13 bases between. CDR3 in amino acids: CASSSQGHLYGYTF. Written as DNA, the CDR3 is TGTGCCAGCAGCTCACAGGGACACCTCTATGGCTACACCTTC.

The V and J genes are TRBV29-1 and TRBJ2-1, with D possibly being TRBD1 (6 bases). The CDR3 is made up of 12 amino acids. Trimming shortened V by 7 bases and J by 4 bases, and 11 bases separated the two germline ends. The V gene's germline CDR1 is SQVTM and CDR2 ANQGSEA. The CDR3 DNA reads TGCAGCGGAAAACAGGGATACAATGAGCAGTTCTTC. Protein: CSGKQGYNEQFF.

This clone has only one observation. CDR3 sequence: CASSLGQGSLYQETQYF. CDR3 sequence (DNA): TGCGCCAGCAGCTTAGGACAGGGTTCCCTGTACCAAGAGACCCAGTACTTC. This chain joins TRBV5-1 and TRBJ2-5; TRBD1 matches 8 bases. J lost 0 bases, V lost 2 bases, and 9 bases had no gene match. The V gene's germline CDR1 is SGHRS and CDR2 YFSETQ. This CDR3 is built from 17 residues.

The chain combines TRBV9 with TRBJ1-2; 8 bases align to TRBD1. Germline loops: CDR1 SGDLS, CDR2 YYNGEE. Trimming cost V 7 bases and J 9 bases; bases outside gene matches: 14. The CDR3 has 14 amino acids. CDR3 in DNA: TGTGCCAGCGTATGGGACCAGGGGGCTATGAGCTACACCTTC. The encoded protein is CASVWDQGAMSYTF. Supplemented by reference TRBV9 and TRBJ1-2, the full variable domain reads DSGVTQTPKHLITATGQRVTLRCSPRSGDLSVYWYQQSLDQGLQFLIQYYNGEERAKGNILERFSAQQFPDLHSELNLSSLELGDSALYFCASVWDQGAMSYTFGSGTRLTVV.

This chain uses TRBV6-6 with TRBJ2-1, with a possible D match to TRBD2 (5 bases). The germline CDR1 and CDR2 sequences are MNHNY and SVGAGI (reference sequence). The CDR3 is made up of 15 amino acids. V lost 3 bases to trimming and J lost 7 bases, with 16 bases between them. CDR3 region: CASSYIRGTGNEQFF. The CDR3 nucleotides are TGTGCCAGCAGTTATATCCGGGGAACGGGGAATGAGCAGTTCTTC.

The chain recombines TRBV6-5 with TRBJ1-2, with a weak D call TRBD1 (6 bases). V was cut by 6 bases and J by 4 bases, with 12 bases left in between. This CDR3 contains 13 residues. Germline values: CDR1 MNHEY, CDR2 SVGAGI. The CDR3 DNA follows: TGTGCCAGCAGGGGGACAAGTAGCTATGGCTACACCTTC. This sequence encodes CASRGTSSYGYTF.

This chain uses TRBV6-5 with TRBJ1-1, with 8 bases that match TRBD1. The junction had 5 bases not matched to a gene; V was cut back by 0 bases and J by 5 bases. Germline values: CDR1 MNHEY, CDR2 SVGAGI. CDR3 size: 15 residues. CDR3 sequence: CASSYSRQGTTEAFF. CDR3 nucleotide sequence: TGTGCCAGCAGTTACTCCAGACAGGGGACGACTGAAGCTTTCTTT.

Note on this clone: At one of its ends the junction is not consistent with the germline gene, which may arise from a read error. J is TRBJ1-1 and V is TRBV25-1; TRBD1 matches 9 bases. This CDR3 comprises 14 residues. The germline V gene encodes CDR1 MGHDK and CDR2 SYGVNS. The CDR3 sequence: CASTEPRTGAEAFF. The CDR3 DNA follows: TGTGCCAGCACTGAACCGAGGACAGGGGCTGAAGCTTTCTTT.

As to this clone: A read error may produce the germline difference seen at one junction end. The J gene is TRBJ1-2, the V gene TRBV6-1; D is perhaps TRBD1 (5 bases). Looked up from germline, CDR1 is MNHNS and CDR2 is SASEGT. This CDR3 is 14 amino acids long. CDR3 region: CASRDSPENSGYTF. The CDR3 bases are TGTGCCAGCAGAGACAGTCCTGAGAACTCTGGCTACACCTTC.

This chain uses TRBV10-2 with TRBJ1-6, with a possible D match to TRBD1 (5 bases). The CDR3 is made up of 14 amino acids. The V gene's germline CDR1 is WSHSY and CDR2 SAAADI. The V end lost 0 bases, the J end lost 6 bases, and 6 bases lay between the germline ends. Here the CDR3 DNA reads TGCGCCAGCAGTGAGTCTCAGGGTAATTCACCCCTCCACTTT. Residues: CASSESQGNSPLHF.

This chain connects TRBV6-6 to TRBJ2-2, with 8 bases lining up with TRBD1. CDR1 and CDR2 from the germline V gene are MNHNY and SVGAGI (reference sequence). V trimming: 8 bases; J trimming: 6 bases; junction bases outside the gene matches: 11. The CDR3 extends over 15 amino acids. The CDR3 is CASGTGQGRAGELFF. CDR3 in DNA: TGTGCCAGCGGAACTGGACAGGGAAGGGCCGGGGAGCTGTTTTTT.

The J gene is TRBJ1-1, the V gene TRBV7-9, with TRBD1 matching 8 bases. CDR1 is SEHNR and CDR2 is FQNEAQ in the germline V gene (reference sequence). The CDR3 loop spans 12 amino acids. V was clipped by 5 bases and J by 6 bases; unmatched bases: 2. CDR3 region: CASSLTGAEAFF. The DNA of the CDR3 is TGTGCCAGCAGCCTGACAGGGGCTGAAGCTTTCTTT.

The chain uses TRBV7-7 and TRBJ2-3, with no clear D. The germline V gene has CDR1 SSHAT and CDR2 FNYEAQ (reference sequence). This CDR3 region has 14 residues. Trimming shortened V by 1 base and J by 1 base, and 6 bases separated the two germline ends. DNA for the CDR3: TGTGCCAGCAGCTTAGATGGAGGCACAGATACGCAGTATTTT. Protein product: CASSLDGGTDTQYF. The full variable domain, in which reference TRBV7-7 and TRBJ2-3 provide the parts outside the CDR3, is GAGVSQSPRYKVTKRGQDVTLRCDPISSHATLYWYQQALGQGPEFLTYFNYEAQPDKSGLPSDRFSAERPEGSISTLTIQRTEQRDSAMYRCASSLDGGTDTQYFGPGTRLTVL.

This rearrangement joins TRBV15 to TRBJ1-2; tentatively, D is TRBD1 (5 bases). This CDR3 comprises 13 residues. Per germline, CDR1 LNHNV and CDR2 YYDKDF (reference sequence). The V end was cut by 4 bases, the J end by 4 bases, with 10 bases between. The CDR3 is CATSKRDGYGYTF. The CDR3 DNA reads TGTGCCACCAGCAAGCGGGACGGCTATGGCTACACCTTC.

The rearrangement links TRBV25-1 to TRBJ1-6; possibly TRBD1 for D (5 bases). Germline CDR1 and CDR2: MGHDK and SYGVNS. With 3 bases removed from V and 5 bases from J, the gap between germline ends came to 11 bases. The CDR3 length is 15 residues. The CDR3 DNA reads TGTGCCAGCAGTGACCAGGGATTCGATAATTCACCCCTCCACTTT. Residues: CASSDQGFDNSPLHF.

The chain couples TRBV11-2 to TRBJ1-4; TRBD1 aligns across 7 bases. There are 14 residues in the CDR3. The trim removed 5 bases at V and 5 bases at J, leaving 5 bases unmatched. Germline V lookup: CDR1 SGHAT, CDR2 FQNNGV. DNA for the CDR3: TGTGCCAGCAGCAAGACAGGGAGCAATGAAAAACTGTTTTTT. It yields the protein CASSKTGSNEKLFF.

The chain is built from TRBV7-3 and TRBJ2-3; 10 positions agree with TRBD2. CDR3 length: 15 amino acids. The V segment lost 1 base and the J segment 6 bases; nucleotides outside the gene matches: 4. CDR1 and CDR2 (germline): SGHTA, FQGTGA. CDR3 residues: CASSLNSGGADTQYF. The CDR3 nucleotides are TGTGCCAGCAGCTTAAACAGCGGGGGGGCGGATACGCAGTATTTT.

The chain carries TRBV11-3 and TRBJ2-7; D is unclear. Trimming pared 0 bases from V and 5 bases from J, leaving 5 bases between. The CDR3 runs 12 residues. The V gene's germline CDR1 is SGHNT and CDR2 YENEEA. The DNA for the CDR3 is TGTGCCAGCAGCTTAGATACAGACGAGCAGTACTTC. Translating it yields CASSLDTDEQYF.

The chain recombines TRBV19 with TRBJ1-5, with D possibly matching TRBD1 (5 bases). The CDR3 contains 15 residues. V was shortened by 6 bases and J by 6 bases, with 18 bases between the two germline ends. CDR1 and CDR2 (germline): LNHDA, SQIVND (reference sequence). Here the CDR3 reads CASRPNGGETQPQHF. CDR3 nucleotides: TGTGCCAGTAGGCCCAATGGGGGGGAGACTCAGCCCCAGCATTTT.

The chain couples TRBV9 to TRBJ2-7; tentatively, D is TRBD1 (6 bases). Germline CDR1 and CDR2: SGDLS and YYNGEE. The CDR3 contains 20 residues. Trimming took off 0 bases at V and 2 bases at J, with 27 bases between the two ends. CDR3 nucleotide sequence: TGTGCCAGCAGCGTAGACCCACAGGGTGAGCCCTACCGGCTTCCCTACGAGCAGTACTTC. Translating gives CASSVDPQGEPYRLPYEQYF.

The chain employs TRBV7-9 and TRBJ2-7, with 10 bases matching TRBD2. Losses at the gene ends were 2 bases for V and 0 bases for J; bases not matched to a gene: 13. The CDR3 consists of 19 residues. In germline, CDR1 is SEHNR, CDR2 FQNEAQ (reference sequence). The CDR3 loop is CASSLRPSSGGARSYEQYF. CDR3 sequence (DNA): TGTGCCAGCAGCTTACGGCCCTCAAGCGGGGGGGCCCGCTCCTACGAGCAGTACTTC.

The CDR3 DNA is TGTGCCAGCAGTTTACAGGGTTCGGGCAATCAGCCCCAGCATTTT. Translation gives CASSLQGSGNQPQHF. The V gene is TRBV2, the J gene TRBJ1-5; D possibly corresponds to TRBD1 (6 bases). Germline loops: CDR1 SNHLY, CDR2 FYNNEI. The CDR3 consists of 15 residues. The ends were cut back, 5 bases at V and 2 bases at J, with 13 bases in the middle.

The rearrangement joins TRBV2 to TRBJ2-7; D is possibly TRBD2 (5 bases). The V end lost 7 bases, the J end lost 4 bases, and 8 bases lay between the germline ends. This CDR3 is 11 amino acids long. Germline V gene sequence: CDR1 SNHLY, CDR2 FYNNEI. Written as DNA, the CDR3 is TGTGCCAGCACCGGGGAGTACGAGCAGTACTTC. Protein sequence: CASTGEYEQYF.

This rearrangement joins TRBV7-9 to TRBJ1-5; D remains ambiguous. Per the germline V gene, CDR1 is SEHNR and CDR2 is FQNEAQ (reference sequence). Trimming took 4 bases from V and 7 from J, leaving 14 bases between them. The CDR3 is 14 residues long. In nucleotides, the CDR3 is TGTGCCAGCAGCTCTACCTGGGAGGCCCAGCCCCAGCATTTT. It specifies CASSSTWEAQPQHF.

This chain uses TRBV6-1 with TRBJ1-1; possibly TRBD1 for D (5 bases). The germline V gene has CDR1 MNHNS and CDR2 SASEGT. Trimming took off 8 bases at V and 5 bases at J, with 15 bases between the two ends. This CDR3 has 13 residues. The CDR3 region is CASCAGKTTEAFF. CDR3 in DNA: TGTGCCAGCTGTGCAGGGAAGACTACTGAAGCTTTCTTT.